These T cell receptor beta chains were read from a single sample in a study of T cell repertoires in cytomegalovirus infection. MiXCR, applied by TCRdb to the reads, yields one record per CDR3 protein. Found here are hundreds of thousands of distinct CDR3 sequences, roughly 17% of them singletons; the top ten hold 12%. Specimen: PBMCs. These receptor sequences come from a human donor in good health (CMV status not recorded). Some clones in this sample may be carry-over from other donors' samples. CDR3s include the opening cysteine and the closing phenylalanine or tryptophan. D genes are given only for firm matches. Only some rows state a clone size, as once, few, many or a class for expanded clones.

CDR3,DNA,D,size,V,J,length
CASSFWGRQGYSPLHF,TGTGCCAGCAGCTTTTGGGGTCGGCAGGGGTACTCACCCCTCCACTTT,.,.,TRBV7-9,TRBJ1-6,16
CASSTSTDTQYF,TGTGCCAGCAGCACTAGCACAGATACGCAGTATTTT,.,many,TRBV7-3,TRBJ2-3,12
CSASRGVVSYEQYF,TGCAGTGCTAGCCGGGGAGTCGTGTCCTACGAGCAGTACTTC,.,few,TRBV20-1,TRBJ2-7,14
CASRTGQGVVPDTQYF,TGTGCCAGCAGGACCGGACAGGGGGTGGTCCCAGATACGCAGTATTTT,TRBD1,.,TRBV6-5,TRBJ2-3,16
CASSLARTGGTEAFF,TGTGCCAGCAGCTTAGCCCGGACAGGGGGAACTGAAGCTTTCTTT,TRBD1,few,TRBV7-9,TRBJ1-1,15
CSARVIGRGGTGELFF,TGCAGTGCTAGAGTCATTGGTAGGGGGGGCACCGGGGAGCTGTTTTTT,.,few,TRBV20-1,TRBJ2-2,16
CASRGQGAYEQYF,TGTGCCAGCAGGGGACAGGGGGCCTACGAGCAGTACTTC,TRBD1,many,TRBV2,TRBJ2-7,13
CASSSTSGDIQYF,TGTGCCAGCAGCTCTACTAGCGGGGACATTCAGTACTTC,TRBD2,many,TRBV7-2,TRBJ2-4,13
CASSLGSSNEQFF,TGTGCCAGCAGCTTAGGTTCCAGCAATGAGCAGTTCTTC,.,many,TRBV7-9,TRBJ2-1,13
CASSQTRGTYEQYF,TGTGCCAGCAGCCAGACGCGGGGGACCTACGAGCAGTACTTC,TRBD2,few,TRBV7-8,TRBJ2-7,14
CASSPGGGTDTQYF,TGTGCCAGCAGCCCCGGGGGGGGCACAGATACGCAGTATTTT,TRBD2,many,TRBV7-9,TRBJ2-3,14
CASSFGLGHTEAFF,TGTGCCAGCAGTTTCGGTTTGGGGCACACTGAAGCTTTCTTT,.,many,TRBV7-6,TRBJ1-1,14
CAISPTGTGPDTQYF,TGTGCCATCAGTCCGACCGGGACAGGGCCCGATACGCAGTATTTT,TRBD1,.,TRBV10-3,TRBJ2-3,15
CASHGQGRHQPQHF,TGTGCCAGCCACGGACAGGGACGCCATCAGCCCCAGCATTTT,TRBD1,many,TRBV6-2/TRBV6-3,TRBJ1-5,14
CASSYSLAGGSYEQYF,TGTGCCAGCAGTTACTCGCTAGCGGGGGGATCCTACGAGCAGTACTTC,TRBD2,many,TRBV6-5,TRBJ2-7,16
CASSPTGGETGELFF,TGTGCCAGCAGCCCTACAGGGGGAGAAACCGGGGAGCTGTTTTTT,TRBD1,.,TRBV7-9,TRBJ2-2,15
CASSLSWETSFSTDTQYF,TGCGCCAGCAGCTTGAGCTGGGAGACATCCTTCAGCACAGATACGCAGTATTTT,.,.,TRBV5-1,TRBJ2-3,18
CASSGTGVYNEQFF,TGTGCCAGCTCCGGGACAGGGGTTTACAATGAGCAGTTCTTC,TRBD1,.,TRBV6-2/TRBV6-3,TRBJ2-1,14
CASSLRGHFGETQYF,TGTGCCAGCAGCCTCAGGGGGCATTTTGGAGAGACCCAGTACTTC,TRBD1,few,TRBV12-3/TRBV12-4,TRBJ2-5,15
CASSLGQGISNIQYF,TGTGCCAGCAGTCTCGGACAGGGGATATCAAACATTCAGTACTTC,TRBD1,many,TRBV6-5,TRBJ2-4,15
CASRRAGGTRETQYF,TGTGCCAGCAGACGAGCGGGGGGTACGAGAGAGACCCAGTACTTC,TRBD2,.,TRBV7-9,TRBJ2-5,15
CASKGARSGNTIYF,TGTGCCAGCAAGGGAGCTCGATCTGGAAACACCATATATTTT,.,many,TRBV12-3/TRBV12-4,TRBJ1-3,14
CASSVDLNTEAFF,TGTGCCAGCAGCGTAGACCTGAACACTGAAGCTTTCTTT,.,many,TRBV7-2,TRBJ1-1,13
CASSLEHQGYEQYF,TGTGCCAGCAGCTTAGAACATCAGGGATACGAGCAGTACTTC,.,.,TRBV2,TRBJ2-7,14
CASTLRGRTDTQYF,TGTGCCAGCACCTTGCGGGGCCGCACAGATACGCAGTATTTT,.,many,TRBV28,TRBJ2-3,14
CASSANEGTNYGYTF,TGTGCCAGCAGCGCCAACGAAGGGACTAACTATGGCTACACCTTC,.,many,TRBV7-3,TRBJ1-2,15
CASSPLAGANYNEQFF,TGTGCCAGCAGCCCACTGGCGGGGGCCAACTACAATGAGCAGTTCTTC,.,many,TRBV7-6,TRBJ2-1,16